Below, 25 T cell receptor beta chains from the same sample are listed, as sequenced in a study of shared clonotypes between healthy human individuals (dated by TCRdb to the early 2020s). The method was the immunoSEQ multiplex PCR assay. TCRdb re-hosts the immuneACCESS table, in-frame sequences only. Its copies lack some clones; in the studies checked, an unresolved V gene accounts for under half of them, and the cause for the rest is not known. The sample table holds 2 million to 2.5 million clones, of which roughly 95% were seen once. In total, the top ten clones hold approximately 0.13% of the sample. The sequenced sample was naive CD4+ T cells sorted from blood. According to the study, the label for this sample's cell subset or site signals: CD45RA+ positively selected. Source of these receptors: a man aged 18-30 years in good health.

This rearrangement joins TRBV19 to TRBJ2-3; the match to TRBD1 covers 9 bases. This CDR3 spans 14 amino acids. The germline V gene has CDR1 LNHDA and CDR2 SQIVND (reference sequence). J was trimmed by 4 bases and V by 7 bases; bases with no gene match: 6. This CDR3 is CASTMTGGPDTQYF. In DNA form, the CDR3 reads TGTGCCAGTACCATGACAGGGGGGCCAGATACGCAGTATTTT.

The genes are TRBV9 and TRBJ2-5; possible D gene TRBD1, 6 bases. The CDR3 consists of 14 residues. V shed 0 bases and J shed 5 bases, with 11 bases lying between them. In germline, CDR1 is SGDLS, CDR2 YYNGEE. CDR3: CASSVGQAKETQYF. The CDR3 bases are TGTGCCAGCAGCGTAGGACAGGCAAAGGAGACCCAGTACTTC. Variable domain in full (rest from reference TRBV9 and TRBJ2-5): DSGVTQTPKHLITATGQRVTLRCSPRSGDLSVYWYQQSLDQGLQFLIQYYNGEERAKGNILERFSAQQFPDLHSELNLSSLELGDSALYFCASSVGQAKETQYFGPGTRLLVL.

The genes are TRBV5-1 and TRBJ1-2, with a tentative D call TRBD1 (6 bases). Germline values: CDR1 SGHRS, CDR2 YFSETQ. V was cut by 3 bases and J by 2 bases, with 17 bases left in between. The length of the CDR3 is 16 residues. CDR3 region: CASSWGLQQGNYGYTF. CDR3 nucleotides: TGCGCCAGCAGCTGGGGACTCCAACAGGGAAACTATGGCTACACCTTC.

The rearrangement uses TRBV21-1 and TRBJ1-2. TRBV21-1 is annotated as a pseudogene. This CDR3 has 17 residues. The chain's CDR3 is CASSKMTGTLANYGYTF. The CDR3 DNA reads TGTGCCAGCAGCAAAATGACCGGCACGTTAGCTAACTATGGCTACACCTTC.

The V gene is TRBV6-5, the J gene TRBJ2-7; D gene ambiguous. The V and J ends lost 0 bases and 7 bases respectively, with 13 bases between them. CDR1 and CDR2 from the germline V gene are MNHEY and SVGAGI. This CDR3 is 14 amino acids long. The CDR3 is CASSYSGQPFEQYF. The CDR3 coding sequence is TGTGCCAGCAGTTACTCGGGCCAGCCCTTTGAGCAGTACTTC.

The CDR3 region is CASSVGGDRDTQYF. The CDR3 DNA reads TGTGCCAGCAGCGTAGGAGGGGATAGGGATACGCAGTATTTT. This chain links TRBV9 with TRBJ2-3; TRBD1 or TRBD2 may be the D gene (5 bases each). V shed 0 bases and J shed 6 bases, with 11 bases lying between them. Germline assignment: CDR1 SGDLS and CDR2 YYNGEE. The CDR3 runs 14 residues.

This chain's CDR3 is CASSLVLGAVNAGELFF. CDR3 coding DNA: TGCGCCAGCAGCTTGGTACTTGGGGCGGTGAATGCCGGGGAGCTGTTTTTT. The chain has TRBV5-1 and TRBJ2-2, with D possibly TRBD1 on 5 matching bases. The CDR3 is 17 residues long. Between the trimmed V and J ends, which lost 0 bases and 6 bases, there was a span of 18 bases. Germline V lookup: CDR1 SGHRS, CDR2 YFSETQ.

This clone was counted once. This chain connects TRBV28 to TRBJ2-7; 12 nucleotides match TRBD1. Germline CDR1 is MDHEN and CDR2 is SYDVKM. J was trimmed by 6 bases and V by 3 bases; bases with no gene match: 6. The CDR3 runs to 15 residues. CDR3 in amino acids: CASSFGGTGGVEQYF. CDR3 bases: TGTGCCAGCAGTTTTGGGGGGACAGGGGGCGTCGAGCAGTACTTC.

The CDR3 here is CASSGGTDYNSPLHF. The DNA of the CDR3 is TGTGCCAGCAGTGGAGGGACCGATTATAATTCACCCCTCCACTTT. V is TRBV2 and J is TRBJ1-6, with a weak D call TRBD1 (5 bases). V gave up 4 bases and J gave up 4 bases, with 11 bases separating them. Looked up from germline, CDR1 is SNHLY and CDR2 is FYNNEI. The CDR3 is 15 amino acids.

This chain uses TRBV28 with TRBJ1-5; D is uncertain. This CDR3 region has 13 residues. Trimming cost V 10 bases and J 2 bases, with 12 bases left between them. In germline, CDR1 is MDHEN, CDR2 SYDVKM. The chain's CDR3 is CATSGRGNQPQHF. The CDR3 DNA reads as TGTGCCACAAGTGGGAGGGGCAATCAGCCCCAGCATTTT.

The chain couples TRBV5-8 to TRBJ2-3, with unresolved D. The CDR3 consists of 14 residues. Germline CDR1 is SGHTS and CDR2 is YDEGEE. Between the trimmed V and J ends, which lost 2 bases and 4 bases, there was a span of 11 bases. CDR3 amino acids: CASSLVLGADTQYF. The CDR3 DNA reads TGTGCCAGCAGCTTAGTCCTGGGTGCAGATACGCAGTATTTT. The whole variable domain, remainder taken from reference TRBV5-8 and TRBJ2-3, is EAGVTQSPTHLIKTRGQQATLRCSPISGHTSVYWYQQALGLGLQFLLWYDEGEERNRGNFPPRFSGRQFPNYSSELNVNALELEDSALYLCASSLVLGADTQYFGPGTRLTVL.

This clone was found a few times. The rearrangement uses TRBV6-6 and TRBJ1-5; D unresolved. CDR1 MNHNY and CDR2 SVGAGI come from the germline V gene (reference sequence). This CDR3 contains 11 residues. V gave up 0 bases and J gave up 11 bases, with 5 bases separating them. The CDR3 coding sequence is TGTGCCAGCAGTTACTCAGGAGCCCAGCATTTT. Translated: CASSYSGAQHF.

This chain links TRBV7-9 with TRBJ1-6; D gene unclear. This CDR3 region has 15 residues. The germline V gene has CDR1 SEHNR and CDR2 FQNEAQ (reference sequence). Trimming took off 7 bases at V and 3 bases at J, with 13 bases between the two ends. CDR3 bases: TGTGCCAGCAACAAGACCCCTGGCTATAATTCACCCCTCCACTTT. Its translation: CASNKTPGYNSPLHF.

The rearrangement uses TRBV4-1 and TRBJ2-1; 9 bases fit TRBD2. The CDR3 runs to 14 residues. CDR1 and CDR2 (germline): MGHRA, YSYEKL. V was clipped by 8 bases and J by 9 bases; unmatched bases: 11. The CDR3 here is CASAGREGDGEQFF. The CDR3 coding sequence is TGCGCCAGCGCCGGGCGGGAGGGGGACGGTGAGCAGTTCTTC.

The chain employs TRBV19 and TRBJ1-3, with a weak D call TRBD1 (6 bases). Germline V gives CDR1 LNHDA, CDR2 SQIVND (reference sequence). With 3 bases removed from V and 0 bases from J, the gap between germline ends came to 9 bases. CDR3 size: 15 residues. DNA of the CDR3: TGTGCCAGTAGTATCGACAGGAACTCTGGAAACACCATATATTTT. It yields the protein CASSIDRNSGNTIYF.

The chain employs TRBV5-1 and TRBJ1-5; 7 nucleotides line up with TRBD1. The CDR3 covers 15 residues. J was trimmed by 5 bases and V by 0 bases; bases with no gene match: 5. Germline assignment: CDR1 SGHRS and CDR2 YFSETQ. Here the CDR3 reads CASSLGQGVHQPQHF. The CDR3 coding sequence is TGCGCCAGCAGCTTGGGACAGGGTGTCCATCAGCCCCAGCATTTT.

The J gene is TRBJ2-4, the V gene TRBV11-2; 15 nucleotides agree with TRBD2. The length of the CDR3 is 17 residues. Germline assignment: CDR1 SGHAT and CDR2 FQNNGV. J lost 7 bases, V lost 4 bases, and 8 bases had no gene match. The CDR3, as DNA: TGTGCCAGCAGCTCCGGACTAGCGGGGGGGCCCGGGAACATTCAGTACTTC. Amino acids: CASSSGLAGGPGNIQYF.

The rearrangement uses TRBV7-9 and TRBJ1-2, with a weak D call TRBD1 (6 bases). Germline CDR1 reads SEHNR; CDR2 reads FQNEAQ (reference sequence). V shed 5 bases and J shed 3 bases, with 19 bases lying between them. The CDR3 extends over 16 amino acids. CDR3 DNA sequence: TGTGCCAGCAGCCCAAGGGACACACATCCCCACTATGGCTACACCTTC. Protein: CASSPRDTHPHYGYTF.

The V and J genes are TRBV20-1 and TRBJ1-1, with D unclear. V lost 2 bases and J 6 bases, leaving 7 bases between the germline ends. The CDR3 runs 11 residues. Germline assignment: CDR1 DFQATT and CDR2 SNEGSKA (reference sequence). The CDR3 nucleotides read TGCAGTGCTAGAATCCTCCCTGAAGCTTTCTTT. Its translation: CSARILPEAFF.

The rearrangement uses TRBV5-1 and TRBJ2-2; D ambiguous. CDR1 is SGHRS, CDR2 YFSETQ, per germline. The germline V and J ends were trimmed by 4 bases and 0 bases, with 7 bases remaining between them. This CDR3 has 14 amino acids. CDR3 protein: CASSRTPNTGELFF. The CDR3, as DNA: TGCGCCAGCAGCAGAACACCGAACACCGGGGAGCTGTTTTTT.

The chain recombines TRBV4-3 with TRBJ2-1; 8 bases agree with TRBD2. Trimming removed 2 bases from V and 9 bases from J; junction bases left unmatched: 12. The CDR3 has 16 residues. Germline CDR1 LGHNA, CDR2 YSLEER. In DNA form, the CDR3 reads TGCGCCAGCAGCCAATTAATAGCGGGAATGGTAGGTGAGCAGTTCTTC. Amino acids: CASSQLIAGMVGEQFF.

The chain couples TRBV6-5 to TRBJ2-7; 9 nucleotides align to TRBD1. In germline, CDR1 is MNHEY, CDR2 SVGAGI. Trimming at V came to 8 bases and at J to 2 bases, leaving 10 bases not matched to a gene. There are 15 residues in the CDR3. In nucleotides, the CDR3 is TGTGCCAGCTCCCACTCGGGACAGGGAACCTACGAGCAGTACTTC. Encoded protein: CASSHSGQGTYEQYF.

There are a few counts of this clone. J is TRBJ1-4 and V is TRBV5-1; no clear D. This CDR3 spans 13 amino acids. Trimming took off 4 bases at V and 2 bases at J, with 6 bases between the two ends. Germline CDR1 is SGHRS and CDR2 is YFSETQ. The chain's CDR3 is CASSPGTNEKLFF. CDR3 DNA: TGCGCCAGCAGCCCGGGGACTAATGAAAAACTGTTTTTT.

The rearrangement joins TRBV27 to TRBJ2-3; D gene unclear. The CDR3 consists of 14 residues. The V gene lost 5 bases and the J gene lost 2 bases, with 11 bases spanning the gap. Germline assignment: CDR1 MNHEY and CDR2 SMNVEV (reference sequence). The CDR3 reads CASSAVLNTDTQYF. CDR3 DNA: TGTGCCAGCAGTGCGGTTCTAAACACAGATACGCAGTATTTT.

The CDR3 reads CASSNTLGLAGVDNEQFF. The CDR3 region has the DNA TGTGCCAGCAGCAACACCTTAGGACTAGCGGGAGTTGATAATGAGCAGTTCTTC. The chain links TRBV7-9 to TRBJ2-1, with TRBD2 matching 13 bases. Germline trimming cut 5 bases from V and 7 bases from J; bases unmatched to any gene: 14. Germline values: CDR1 SEHNR, CDR2 FQNEAQ (reference sequence). The CDR3 contains 18 residues. The full variable domain, rest sourced from reference TRBV7-9 and TRBJ2-1, is DTGVSQNPRHKITKRGQNVTFRCDPISEHNRLYWYRQTLGQGPEFLTYFQNEAQLEKSRLLSDRFSAERPKGSFSTLEIQRTEQGDSAMYLCASSNTLGLAGVDNEQFFGPGTRLTVL.